This T cell receptor (beta chain) was documented in a study of beta chain features in type 1 diabetes. Overall study context: The examined sorted cells totaled around 100,000,000 across samples. General study results and limits: The study found moderately but significantly shorter TCRB CDR3s in all four CD4+ subsets of Type 1 diabetes patients. Fewer insertions but more deletions were seen at VDJ junctions in type 1 diabetes patients.

The CDR3 covers 15 residues. The V and J ends lost 2 bases and 0 bases respectively, with 5 bases between them. CDR1 MDHEN and CDR2 SYDVKM come from the germline V gene. Points on this clone: Its antigen is unknown.

TCRB transcripts that were expressed got sequenced, as all of the isolated RNA had been reverse transcribed. Only in-frame clones appear in the TCRdb table, and some are missing; sequencing was by immunoSEQ multiplex PCR. This sample has about 28,000 clones, with roughly two thirds found just once. Blood was collected once per donor into heparin, averaging about 116 mL. Sorting based on CD45RO/CCR7/CD25/CD127/CD95/CD27 separated CD4+ naive, central memory, regulatory and stem cell-like memory cells. V and J are TRBV28 and TRBJ2-6; no clear D. This receptor was taken from a woman aged 25 to 39 with type 1 diabetes. Sequenced: Tregs from blood. As DNA, the CDR3 is TGTGCCAGCAGTTTACCTCTCTCTGGGGCCAACGTCCTGACTTTC. Amino acids: CASSLPLSGANVLTF.